Below are 10 T cell receptor beta chains sequenced from a single sample in a study of blood T cell repertoires in COVID-19. Assay used: immunoSEQ multiplex PCR; TCRdb lists only in-frame clones, some missing. Altogether 50,000 to 65,000 clones are present, 85% to 90% being singletons, with the ten largest covering roughly 5%. Sequencing was performed on peripheral blood. The receptors here all came from a man aged 55 to 70 with active COVID-19.

The table lists this clone with a count of one. The rearrangement uses TRBV10-3 and TRBJ2-7; 13 bases agree with TRBD2. CDR1 and CDR2 from the germline V gene are ENHRY and SYGVKD. The CDR3 consists of 15 residues. Trimming cost V 6 bases and J 8 bases; bases outside gene matches: 10. In nucleotides, the CDR3 is TGTGCCATCAGCGGGACTAGCGGGACGGTTGGCAAGCAGTACTTC. This gives the protein CAISGTSGTVGKQYF.

As for this clone: Other nucleotide sequences from this sample produce the same CDR3. The chain is built from TRBV20-1 and TRBJ2-7, with D possibly TRBD2 on 6 matching bases. Trimming stripped 6 bases from V and 5 bases from J, with 11 bases between. The germline V gene has CDR1 DFQATT and CDR2 SNEGSKA (reference sequence). This CDR3 spans 11 amino acids. In DNA, the CDR3 is TGCAGTGCCAATAGCGGCCACGAGCAGTACTTC. Residues: CSANSGHEQYF.

CDR3 bases: TGCGCCAGCAGCTTGGAGGGACAGGGGGCCGGTCAGCCCCAGCATTTT. It is translated as CASSLEGQGAGQPQHF. V usage is TRBV5-1 and J usage is TRBJ1-5, with 12 bases identical to TRBD1. V was pared by 0 bases and J by 6 bases, with 4 bases of the junction left unmatched. CDR3 size: 16 residues. Per the germline V gene, CDR1 is SGHRS and CDR2 is YFSETQ.

The V call is TRBV28, the J call TRBJ1-1; possibly TRBD1 for D (6 bases). Trimming removed 4 bases at V and 5 bases at J, with 14 bases between. The germline CDR1 and CDR2 sequences are MDHEN and SYDVKM. This CDR3 region has 14 residues. This chain's CDR3 is CASSSTGRRTEAFF. CDR3 DNA: TGTGCCAGCAGTTCCACAGGGCGGAGGACTGAAGCTTTCTTT.

The chain combines TRBV28 with TRBJ2-7; D not resolved. Germline assignment: CDR1 MDHEN and CDR2 SYDVKM. V lost 0 bases, J lost 0 bases, and 6 bases lay in between. The CDR3 consists of 14 residues. The CDR3, as DNA: TGTGCCAGCAGTTTATGGGCCAGCTCCTACGAGCAGTACTTC. Residues: CASSLWASSYEQYF.

This clone has just one count. Compared with germline, one end of the junction differs, possibly owing to a read error. CDR3: CASSSNPLSSEQYF. The CDR3 DNA is TGTGCCAGCAGCTCTAATCCGTTGTCCTCCGAGCAGTACTTC. J is TRBJ2-7 and V is TRBV7-3, with D unresolved. In germline, CDR1 is SGHTA, CDR2 FQGTGA. The CDR3 contains 14 residues.

The chain uses TRBV9 and TRBJ2-3; 8 nucleotides match TRBD1. The CDR3 runs to 16 residues. J gave up 1 base and V 3 bases, and 7 bases lay outside the gene matches. From germline, CDR1 is SGDLS and CDR2 YYNGEE. CDR3 in DNA: TGTGCCAGCAGCGCGAGCCCGGGACAGGGCACAGATACGCAGTATTTT. Protein product: CASSASPGQGTDTQYF.

The rearrangement links TRBV5-5 to TRBJ1-5; 8 nucleotides align to TRBD1. J was trimmed by 4 bases and V by 4 bases; bases with no gene match: 7. This CDR3 is built from 15 residues. Germline CDR1 reads SGHKS; CDR2 reads YYEKEE (reference sequence). CDR3 residues: CASSKDRTGNQPQHF. CDR3 bases: TGTGCCAGCAGCAAGGACAGGACAGGGAATCAGCCCCAGCATTTT.

The genes are TRBV12-3 or TRBV12-4 and TRBJ2-7, with 7 positions matching TRBD1. V trimming: 5 bases; J trimming: 6 bases; junction bases outside the gene matches: 7. This CDR3 comprises 13 residues. The CDR3 protein is CASSLWTGGEQYF. The DNA for the CDR3 is TGTGCCAGCAGTCTCTGGACAGGTGGCGAGCAGTACTTC.

The V and J genes are TRBV6-6 and TRBJ1-4; D gene unclear. The CDR3 has 13 amino acids. The germline V gene encodes CDR1 MNHNY and CDR2 SVGAGI (reference sequence). V gave up 10 bases and J gave up 2 bases, with 11 bases separating them. DNA for the CDR3: TGTGCCATCTCCCCACAGACTAATGAAAAACTGTTTTTT. Its protein product is CAISPQTNEKLFF.